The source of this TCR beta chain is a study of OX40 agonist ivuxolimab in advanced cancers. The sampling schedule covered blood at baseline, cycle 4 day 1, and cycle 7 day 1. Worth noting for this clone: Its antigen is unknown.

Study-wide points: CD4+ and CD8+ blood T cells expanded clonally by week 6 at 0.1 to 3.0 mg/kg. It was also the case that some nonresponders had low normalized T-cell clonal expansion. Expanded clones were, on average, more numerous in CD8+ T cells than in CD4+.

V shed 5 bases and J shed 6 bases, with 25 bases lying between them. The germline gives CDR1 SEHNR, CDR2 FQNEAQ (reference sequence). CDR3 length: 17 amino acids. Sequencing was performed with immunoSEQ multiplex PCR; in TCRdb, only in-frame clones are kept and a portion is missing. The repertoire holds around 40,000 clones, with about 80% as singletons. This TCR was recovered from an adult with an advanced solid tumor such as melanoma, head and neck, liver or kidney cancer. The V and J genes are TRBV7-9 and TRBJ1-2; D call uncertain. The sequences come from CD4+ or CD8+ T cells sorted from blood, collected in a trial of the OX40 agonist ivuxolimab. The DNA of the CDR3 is TGTGCCAGCAGCCCTGAAGTGTTGCGATCTCTAAAGCATGGCTACACCTTC. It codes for CASSPEVLRSLKHGYTF.